These 17 T cell receptor beta chains originate from one sample sequenced in a study of blood T cell repertoires in COVID-19. TCRdb's copy holds only in-frame clones and misses some; the assay was immunoSEQ multiplex PCR. In the table there are about 210,000 clones, roughly 84% of which are singletons. Input material: peripheral blood. Receptors were obtained from a woman older than 75 with acute or convalescent COVID-19.

The genes are TRBV9 and TRBJ2-1, with TRBD2 identical over 9 bases. The CDR3 loop spans 19 amino acids. Germline lookup yields CDR1 SGDLS and CDR2 YYNGEE. V was pared by 2 bases and J by 4 bases, with 16 bases of the junction left unmatched. Here the CDR3 DNA reads TGTGCCAGCAGCGTTACCGCGGGGTCTAATAGCGGGAGATACAATGAGCAGTTCTTC. This codes for CASSVTAGSNSGRYNEQFF.

This clone has a single count. V is TRBV29-1 and J is TRBJ2-5; D remains ambiguous. CDR3 length: 11 residues. Trimming shortened V by 3 bases and J by 3 bases, and 5 bases separated the two germline ends. Germline lookup yields CDR1 SQVTM and CDR2 ANQGSEA. The CDR3 is CSVDRKETQYF. The CDR3 DNA reads as TGCAGCGTTGACAGAAAAGAGACCCAGTACTTC.

The V and J genes are TRBV7-9 and TRBJ2-1; 14 nucleotides agree with TRBD2. J gave up 7 bases and V 5 bases, and 13 bases lay outside the gene matches. The CDR3 has 18 amino acids. In germline, CDR1 is SEHNR, CDR2 FQNEAQ (reference sequence). CDR3 in amino acids: CASSPGLAGGRVRNEQFF. The CDR3 nucleotides read TGTGCCAGCAGCCCCGGACTAGCGGGAGGTAGAGTGAGGAATGAGCAGTTCTTC. The variable domain in full, completed from reference TRBV7-9 and TRBJ2-1, reads DTGVSQNPRHKITKRGQNVTFRCDPISEHNRLYWYRQTLGQGPEFLTYFQNEAQLEKSRLLSDRFSAERPKGSFSTLEIQRTEQGDSAMYLCASSPGLAGGRVRNEQFFGPGTRLTVL.

This clone was observed a single time. The chain is built from TRBV5-5 and TRBJ1-2; 7 bases line up with TRBD1. Trimming took 0 bases from V and 3 from J; bases not matched to a gene: 5. From germline, CDR1 is SGHKS and CDR2 YYEKEE (reference sequence). CDR3 length: 15 amino acids. The CDR3 protein is CASSLVIRGDYGYTF. The DNA of the CDR3 is TGTGCCAGCAGCTTGGTAATCAGGGGGGACTATGGCTACACCTTC.

The chain combines TRBV11-2 with TRBJ2-7; 12 bases match TRBD2. The CDR3 extends over 15 amino acids. V was pared by 2 bases and J by 2 bases, with 1 base of the junction left unmatched. CDR1 is SGHAT, CDR2 FQNNGV, per germline. As DNA, the CDR3 is TGTGCCAGCAGCTTACTAGCGGGAGGGCCCTACGAGCAGTACTTC. This gives the protein CASSLLAGGPYEQYF.

In regard to this clone: One end of the junction varies from germline; a read error may be responsible. The CDR3: CASSKAGNEQFF. DNA of the CDR3: TGTGCCAGCAGTAAAGCCGGGAATGAGCAGTTCTTC. The chain combines TRBV6-1 with TRBJ2-1; no clear D gene. Germline V lookup: CDR1 MNHNS, CDR2 SASEGT. The CDR3 runs 12 residues.

The chain joins TRBV6-5 to TRBJ2-5; D is unclear. The CDR3 loop spans 12 amino acids. CDR1 is MNHEY, CDR2 SVGAGI, per germline. Trimming removed 8 bases from V and 2 bases from J, with 9 bases in between. The CDR3 reads CASRRAQETQYF. The CDR3 coding sequence is TGTGCCAGCCGCCGCGCTCAAGAGACCCAGTACTTC.

The chain is built from TRBV5-1 and TRBJ2-1; D unclear. V lost 0 bases and J lost 4, with 14 bases in between. CDR1 and CDR2 (germline): SGHRS, YFSETQ. The CDR3 length is 16 residues. CDR3 bases: TGCGCCAGCAGCTTGGTTCCGACGGGTGTATACAATGAGCAGTTCTTC. It translates to CASSLVPTGVYNEQFF.

The genes are TRBV18 and TRBJ1-1, with 8 bases aligning to TRBD1. This CDR3 comprises 16 residues. Germline CDR1 and CDR2: KGHSH and LQKENI. V lost 2 bases, J lost 3 bases, and 8 bases stayed unmatched. CDR3 protein: CASSPISGTGDTEAFF. The DNA of the CDR3 is TGTGCCAGCTCACCAATTTCCGGGACAGGTGACACTGAAGCTTTCTTT.

This sequence joins TRBV6-5 and TRBJ2-2; no reliable D call. V lost 2 bases to trimming and J lost 6 bases, with 4 bases between them. Germline-derived CDR1 and CDR2 are MNHEY and SVGAGI. This CDR3 has 12 amino acids. CDR3 nucleotides: TGTGCCAGCAGTTACCTCCCCGGGGAGCTGTTTTTT. This encodes CASSYLPGELFF.

The J gene is TRBJ1-2, the V gene TRBV7-8; tentatively, D is TRBD1 (6 bases). This CDR3 has 15 residues. CDR1 and CDR2 from the germline V gene are SGHVS and FQNEAQ. V shed 5 bases and J shed 5 bases, with 18 bases lying between them. CDR3 in amino acids: CASSLGVGTIYGYTF. CDR3 coding DNA: TGTGCCAGCAGCCTTGGAGTCGGGACAATTTATGGCTACACCTTC.

The chain employs TRBV18 and TRBJ2-7; the match to TRBD1 covers 10 bases. The CDR3 is 14 amino acids. CDR1 KGHSH and CDR2 LQKENI come from the germline V gene. Germline trimming cut 4 bases from V and 6 bases from J; bases unmatched to any gene: 6. CDR3 nucleotides: TGTGCCAGCTCACTAGGGACAGGGGTTCGCGAGCAGTACTTC. Translation gives CASSLGTGVREQYF.

The chain recombines TRBV7-2 with TRBJ2-7; 7 bases are a match to TRBD1. Germline V lookup: CDR1 SGHTA, CDR2 FQGNSA. The ends lost 5 bases at V and 7 bases at J; junction bases unmatched: 11. The CDR3 loop spans 14 amino acids. Here the CDR3 reads CASSPEHTGVEQYF. The CDR3 coding sequence is TGTGCCAGCAGCCCGGAACACACAGGGGTAGAGCAGTACTTC.

CDR3 sequence (DNA): TGTGCCAGCAGCCACCAAGGGCCACTAGCGGGAGGGCGCACAGATACGCAGTATTTT. Translated, it gives CASSHQGPLAGGRTDTQYF. The rearrangement joins TRBV11-2 to TRBJ2-3, with 13 bases that match TRBD2. V dropped 5 bases and J dropped 1; count of bases not matched to a gene: 12. Germline lookup yields CDR1 SGHAT and CDR2 FQNNGV. The CDR3 runs 19 residues.

The chain combines TRBV5-1 with TRBJ2-7; D is possibly TRBD1 (6 bases). The CDR3 is 12 residues long. V lost 5 bases to trimming and J lost 7 bases, with 13 bases between them. The germline gives CDR1 SGHRS, CDR2 YFSETQ. The CDR3 bases are TGCGCCAGCAGGCAGGGGTTCGAGGAGCAGTACTTC. Protein product: CASRQGFEEQYF.

The V gene is TRBV19, the J gene TRBJ2-1; 8 nucleotides agree with TRBD2. With V trimmed by 4 bases and J by 4 bases, 9 bases remained unmatched. The germline CDR1 and CDR2 sequences are LNHDA and SQIVND (reference sequence). The CDR3 totals 16 residues. CDR3 sequence reads: CASSRWGSGNYNEQFF. In DNA, the CDR3 is TGTGCCAGTAGTAGATGGGGTAGCGGGAATTACAATGAGCAGTTCTTC.

The chain uses TRBV5-1 and TRBJ2-5, with 9 positions matching TRBD2. The length of the CDR3 is 15 residues. Germline lookup yields CDR1 SGHRS and CDR2 YFSETQ. The V segment lost 7 bases and the J segment 7 bases; nucleotides outside the gene matches: 14. The DNA for the CDR3 is TGCGCCAGCGGAGCGGGAGGCCGGATTAAAGGGACCCAGTACTTC. Encoded protein: CASGAGGRIKGTQYF.